The 27 T cell receptor beta chains below all came from one sample that was sequenced in a study of shared clonotypes between healthy human individuals. The table came from immunoSEQ multiplex PCR; TCRdb's copy has only in-frame clones and leaves some out. This table has roughly 530,000 clones, 96% appearing once. Sequences were obtained from naive CD4+ T cells sorted from blood. Subset reported: CD45RA+ positively selected. Receptors were obtained from a woman in her 30s in good health.

The chain joins TRBV29-1 to TRBJ2-3; possibly TRBD2 for D (6 bases). This CDR3 is built from 15 residues. Germline CDR1 and CDR2: SQVTM and ANQGSEA. The V and J ends lost 6 bases and 0 bases respectively, with 16 bases between them. The CDR3 DNA reads as TGCAGCGTGGCCGGGACTCCCTCTAGCACAGATACGCAGTATTTT. As protein: CSVAGTPSSTDTQYF.

V gene TRBV2 combines with J gene TRBJ2-5, with TRBD1 matching over 7 bases. This CDR3 contains 15 residues. The junction had 11 bases not matched to a gene; V was cut back by 6 bases and J by 4 bases. Germline V CDR1 and CDR2: SNHLY, FYNNEI. The CDR3 DNA follows: TGTGCCAGCAGCCAGAACGAGGGGGCCGGAGAGACCCAGTACTTC. Translated, it gives CASSQNEGAGETQYF.

V gene TRBV7-3 combines with J gene TRBJ2-3, with 8 bases matching TRBD1. The V and J ends lost 3 bases and 6 bases, in that order; junction bases with no gene match: 11. Germline CDR1 SGHTA, CDR2 FQGTGA. CDR3 length: 16 residues. CDR3 residues: CASSFTGTGLMDTQYF. DNA of the CDR3: TGTGCCAGCAGCTTCACCGGGACAGGCCTTATGGATACGCAGTATTTT. The entire variable domain, with the rest obtained from reference TRBV7-3 and TRBJ2-3, is as follows: GAGVSQTPSNKVTEKGKYVELRCDPISGHTALYWYRQSLGQGPEFLIYFQGTGAADDSGLPNDRFFAVRPEGSVSTLKIQRTERGDSAVYLCASSFTGTGLMDTQYFGPGTRLTVL.

The chain has TRBV28 and TRBJ1-5, with TRBD1 matching over 10 bases. Germline CDR1 MDHEN, CDR2 SYDVKM. V lost 7 bases to trimming and J lost 6 bases; unmatched junction nucleotides: 15. This CDR3 comprises 17 residues. The CDR3 nucleotides are TGTGCCAGCAACAGGCGGGACAGGGGATTTTCGAGTCAGCCCCAGCATTTT. Translated, it gives CASNRRDRGFSSQPQHF.

The chain carries TRBV5-1 and TRBJ2-7; TRBD1 is a possible D gene (6 bases). The CDR3 is 14 amino acids. The ends were cut back, 1 base at V and 3 bases at J, with 11 bases in the middle. Germline-derived CDR1 and CDR2 are SGHRS and YFSETQ. The chain's CDR3 is CASSLFPDSYEQYF. The CDR3 bases are TGCGCCAGCAGCTTGTTCCCGGACAGCTACGAGCAGTACTTC. The whole variable domain, remainder taken from reference TRBV5-1 and TRBJ2-7, is KAGVTQTPRYLIKTRGQQVTLSCSPISGHRSVSWYQQTPGQGLQFLFEYFSETQRNKGNFPGRFSGRQFSNSRSEMNVSTLELGDSALYLCASSLFPDSYEQYFGPGTRLTVT.

With regard to this clone: Other DNA sequences from this sample encode an identical CDR3 as well. The chain carries TRBV7-9 and TRBJ1-1; D is uncertain. With 1 base removed from V and 0 bases from J, the gap between germline ends came to 6 bases. Germline-derived CDR1 and CDR2 are SEHNR and FQNEAQ (reference sequence). This CDR3 comprises 14 residues. The CDR3 DNA reads TGTGCCAGCAGCTTAGTAGGGCTGAACACTGAAGCTTTCTTT. Translation: CASSLVGLNTEAFF. The full variable domain, in which reference TRBV7-9 and TRBJ1-1 provide the parts outside the CDR3, is DTGVSQNPRHKITKRGQNVTFRCDPISEHNRLYWYRQTLGQGPEFLTYFQNEAQLEKSRLLSDRFSAERPKGSFSTLEIQRTEQGDSAMYLCASSLVGLNTEAFFGQGTRLTVV.

Concerning this clone itself: Other nucleotide sequences in the sample specify the same CDR3. The rearrangement joins TRBV9 to TRBJ2-1, with 13 bases that match TRBD2. The V and J ends lost 0 bases and 7 bases, in that order; junction bases with no gene match: 4. The CDR3 sequence is 16 residues long. Germline lookup yields CDR1 SGDLS and CDR2 YYNGEE. In nucleotides, the CDR3 is TGTGCCAGCAGCGTAGGACTAGCGGGAGGTTATAATGAGCAGTTCTTC. It specifies CASSVGLAGGYNEQFF. Together with reference TRBV9 and TRBJ2-1, the CDR3 gives the full variable domain: DSGVTQTPKHLITATGQRVTLRCSPRSGDLSVYWYQQSLDQGLQFLIQYYNGEERAKGNILERFSAQQFPDLHSELNLSSLELGDSALYFCASSVGLAGGYNEQFFGPGTRLTVL.

A single count supports this clone. V and J are TRBV28 and TRBJ1-2; D possibly corresponds to TRBD1 (5 bases). V was shortened by 1 base and J by 1 base, with 25 bases between the two germline ends. There are 20 residues in the CDR3. Germline values: CDR1 MDHEN, CDR2 SYDVKM. The DNA of the CDR3 is TGTGCCAGCAGTTTATACTTCCGTCTCGCAGGAAGGGACGATAACTATGGCTACACCTTC. Translating gives CASSLYFRLAGRDDNYGYTF.

The V gene is TRBV7-9, the J gene TRBJ2-5; the match to TRBD2 covers 7 bases. The J call is uncertain, as TRBJ2-7 better fits the DNA end. CDR3 length: 14 amino acids. Germline loops: CDR1 SEHNR, CDR2 FQNEAQ (reference sequence). CDR3 nucleotide sequence: TGTGCCAGCAGCTTGGAGCGGGGAACCTACGAGCAGTACTTC. Translated, it gives CASSLERGTYEQYF.

J is TRBJ2-4 and V is TRBV11-1; 8 nucleotides align to TRBD1. The J segment lost 8 bases and the V segment lost 5 bases, leaving 8 bases of the junction unmatched. Germline V gene data show CDR1 as SGHAT and CDR2 as FQDESV (reference sequence). The CDR3 length is 14 residues. This CDR3 reads CASSGGTGGDIQYF. DNA for the CDR3: TGTGCCAGCAGCGGGGGGACAGGTGGGGACATTCAGTACTTC.

This rearrangement joins TRBV6-6 to TRBJ2-5; D is ambiguous. V was pared by 2 bases and J by 0 bases, with 7 bases between. CDR1 MNHNY and CDR2 SVGAGI come from the germline V gene (reference sequence). The CDR3 is made up of 14 amino acids. CDR3 amino acids: CASSYRNHQETQYF. DNA of the CDR3: TGTGCCAGCAGTTACCGAAACCACCAAGAGACCCAGTACTTC.

The J gene is TRBJ2-4, the V gene TRBV6-1; D is uncertain. CDR1 is MNHNS and CDR2 is SASEGT in the germline V gene. The V gene lost 7 bases and the J gene lost 1 base, with 8 bases spanning the gap. The CDR3 spans 13 residues. CDR3 coding DNA: TGTGCCAGCAAAAGTCTGGCCAAAAACATTCAGTACTTC. Its protein product is CASKSLAKNIQYF.

This clone was recorded once. V and J are TRBV6-5 and TRBJ2-7; D is undetermined. V dropped 5 bases and J dropped 0 bases, with 14 bases sitting between them. Germline assignment: CDR1 MNHEY and CDR2 SVGAGI. This CDR3 has 15 residues. Here the CDR3 reads CASSPWAGSSYEQYF. The CDR3 DNA is TGTGCCAGCAGTCCCTGGGCAGGTAGCTCCTACGAGCAGTACTTC.

The chain joins TRBV25-1 to TRBJ2-7, with 8 nucleotides matching TRBD2. This CDR3 region has 18 residues. CDR1 is MGHDK, CDR2 SYGVNS, per germline. Trimming removed 0 bases from V and 1 base from J; junction bases left unmatched: 11. The CDR3 DNA follows: TGTGCCAGCAGTGAATACCCCGGGGGGGAGGGCCGGTCCTACGAGCAGTACTTC. Residues: CASSEYPGGEGRSYEQYF.

The chain combines TRBV18 with TRBJ2-7, with D hard to call. CDR3 size: 13 residues. V dropped 8 bases and J dropped 6 bases, with 17 bases sitting between them. In germline, CDR1 is KGHSH, CDR2 LQKENI. The DNA of the CDR3 is TGTGCCAGCACCAAAAGCTCTAAGCTCGAGCAGTACTTC. Its translation is CASTKSSKLEQYF.

The V and J genes are TRBV30 and TRBJ1-4; 9 bases agree with TRBD1. The CDR3 consists of 13 residues. Germline CDR1 reads GTSNPN; CDR2 reads SVGIG (reference sequence). The ends lost 7 bases at V and 6 bases at J; junction bases unmatched: 6. The DNA for the CDR3 is TGTGCCTTGTCCGGGACAGGGTATGAAAAACTGTTTTTT. Amino acids: CALSGTGYEKLFF.

V gene TRBV2 combines with J gene TRBJ1-2; D unclear. The CDR3 is made up of 11 amino acids. The germline V gene has CDR1 SNHLY and CDR2 FYNNEI. V was clipped by 4 bases and J by 6 bases, with 6 bases between them. CDR3: CASSGSNGYTF. The CDR3, as DNA: TGTGCCAGCAGTGGATCAAATGGCTACACCTTC.

Here the CDR3 reads CASSLEVGVGNTIYF. The DNA of the CDR3 is TGTGCCAGCAGCTTGGAAGTAGGGGTGGGGAACACCATATATTTT. The V call is TRBV5-4, the J call TRBJ1-3; D may be TRBD1 (5 bases). V lost 0 bases and J 7 bases, leaving 14 bases between the germline ends. Germline-derived CDR1 and CDR2 are SGHNT and YYREEE (reference sequence). This CDR3 is built from 15 residues.

This clone was counted once. The V call is TRBV7-3, the J call TRBJ2-3, with TRBD2 identical over 15 bases. V lost 4 bases to trimming and J lost 4 bases; unmatched junction nucleotides: 9. The length of the CDR3 is 18 residues. CDR1 and CDR2 from the germline V gene are SGHTA and FQGTGA. The CDR3 loop is CASSSRTSGRVVADTQYF. CDR3 sequence (DNA): TGTGCCAGCAGCTCGAGGACTAGCGGGAGGGTGGTCGCAGATACGCAGTATTTT.

The V and J genes are TRBV5-1 and TRBJ2-3; TRBD2 might be the D (5 bases). The CDR3 covers 16 residues. With 1 base removed from V and 5 bases from J, the gap between germline ends came to 17 bases. Per germline, CDR1 SGHRS and CDR2 YFSETQ. CDR3 DNA: TGCGCCAGCAGCTTGTTGGTAGCGCTACCGGGAGATACGCAGTATTTT. It specifies CASSLLVALPGDTQYF.

This chain joins TRBV6-5 and TRBJ1-1; 10 bases fit TRBD1. Germline V gene sequence: CDR1 MNHEY, CDR2 SVGAGI. The J segment lost 5 bases and the V segment lost 5 bases, leaving 8 bases of the junction unmatched. This CDR3 is built from 15 residues. CDR3: CASSKNGQGGTEAFF. The DNA for the CDR3 is TGTGCCAGCAGTAAGAACGGACAGGGGGGGACTGAAGCTTTCTTT.

In regard to this clone: Other nucleotide sequences in the sample specify the same CDR3. This chain uses TRBV28 with TRBJ2-7; D gene uncertain. V lost 2 bases, J lost 3 bases, and 5 bases lay in between. Germline V lookup: CDR1 MDHEN, CDR2 SYDVKM. The CDR3 covers 12 residues. CDR3 bases: TGTGCCAGCAGTTTAGGGTACTACGAGCAGTACTTC. This gives the protein CASSLGYYEQYF.

This sequence joins TRBV5-1 and TRBJ2-5; 8 bases match TRBD1. The germline CDR1 and CDR2 sequences are SGHRS and YFSETQ. V was pared by 2 bases and J by 4 bases, with 1 base of the junction left unmatched. CDR3 length: 13 residues. DNA for the CDR3: TGCGCCAGCAGCTTCCAGGGGGCAGAGACCCAGTACTTC. Translating gives CASSFQGAETQYF.

The chain joins TRBV7-9 to TRBJ1-1, with D unresolved. The germline gives CDR1 SEHNR, CDR2 FQNEAQ (reference sequence). The length of the CDR3 is 15 residues. With 1 base removed from V and 1 base from J, the gap between germline ends came to 10 bases. The CDR3 region is CASSLDLPRNTEAFF. The CDR3 region has the DNA TGTGCCAGCAGCTTAGACCTGCCCCGGAACACTGAAGCTTTCTTT.

The chain uses TRBV19 and TRBJ1-3, with D possibly being TRBD1 (5 bases). CDR3 length equals 15 residues. In germline, CDR1 is LNHDA, CDR2 SQIVND (reference sequence). The ends were cut back, 5 bases at V and 0 bases at J, with 11 bases in the middle. Written as DNA, the CDR3 is TGTGCCAGTAGTCGCCGGGGGGGCTCTGGAAACACCATATATTTT. This codes for CASSRRGGSGNTIYF.

V and J are TRBV19 and TRBJ2-7, with TRBD2 matching over 12 bases. Germline assignment: CDR1 LNHDA and CDR2 SQIVND (reference sequence). There are 16 residues in the CDR3. V was pared by 5 bases and J by 7 bases, with 12 bases of the junction left unmatched. This chain's CDR3 is CASSPKTSGSSGEQYF. The DNA of the CDR3 is TGTGCCAGTAGTCCAAAGACTAGCGGGAGCTCGGGTGAGCAGTACTTC.

J is TRBJ2-7 and V is TRBV13; D possibly corresponds to TRBD1 (6 bases). The germline V gene has CDR1 PRHDT and CDR2 FYEKMQ (reference sequence). Trimming removed 6 bases from V and 1 base from J, with 22 bases in between. The CDR3 runs to 17 residues. CDR3 DNA: TGTGCCAGCAGTCATACTCGGGACAACCACAATTCCTACGAGCAGTACTTC. Protein product: CASSHTRDNHNSYEQYF.